Below, 15 T cell receptor beta chains from the same sample are listed, as sequenced in a study of radiotherapy plus CTLA-4 blockade in lung cancer. Repertoires were generated with immunoSEQ multiplex PCR, while TCRdb's copy carries only in-frame clones and drops some. The data hold around 80,000 clones, with over 80% observed a single time. The sequenced sample was peripheral blood, obtained from a patient treated with radiotherapy plus ipilimumab. The receptors stem from a human donor with non-small cell lung cancer who had stable disease on radiotherapy plus ipilimumab.

The chain is built from TRBV18 and TRBJ2-7; tentatively, D is TRBD2 (5 bases). V lost 8 bases and J 10 bases, leaving 18 bases between the germline ends. Germline V gene sequence: CDR1 KGHSH, CDR2 LQKENI. This CDR3 is built from 12 residues. The CDR3 coding sequence is TGTGCCAGCCCCAGAGCGGACTGTCGACAGTACTTC. It specifies CASPRADCRQYF.

The chain employs TRBV5-8 and TRBJ1-5; 8 bases agree with TRBD1. The CDR3 has 16 residues. V shed 0 bases, J shed 1 base, and the junction held 3 bases outside the gene matches. From germline, CDR1 is SGHTS and CDR2 YDEGEE. CDR3 region: CASSLGTGLSNQPQHF. DNA for the CDR3: TGTGCCAGCAGCTTGGGGACAGGGTTAAGCAATCAGCCCCAGCATTTT.

This clone was found once. The chain is built from TRBV14 and TRBJ1-2; D uncertain. This CDR3 is built from 12 residues. Germline CDR1 SGHDN, CDR2 FVKESK. V lost 3 bases and J lost 5, with 7 bases in between. The CDR3 DNA is TGTGCCAGCAGCCAGGATTTTTATGGCTACACCTTC. This codes for CASSQDFYGYTF.

The chain recombines TRBV27 with TRBJ1-2, with D perhaps TRBD1 (6 bases). The CDR3 is 16 residues long. Trimming shortened V by 7 bases and J by 0 bases, and 18 bases separated the two germline ends. Germline CDR1 MNHEY, CDR2 SMNVEV (reference sequence). CDR3 region: CASIIQPGQSNYGYTF. CDR3 in DNA: TGTGCCAGCATCATACAACCGGGACAATCTAACTATGGCTACACCTTC.

This chain joins TRBV6-6 and TRBJ2-4; tentatively, D is TRBD1 or TRBD2 (7 bases each). The CDR3 runs to 14 residues. From germline, CDR1 is MNHNY and CDR2 SVGAGI (reference sequence). V lost 5 bases to trimming and J lost 6 bases, with 14 bases between them. The CDR3 reads CASSKTGEGNIQYF. The CDR3 region has the DNA TGTGCCAGCAGTAAAACAGGGGAGGGAAACATTCAGTACTTC.

The chain couples TRBV23-1 to TRBJ1-6; no firm D call. TRBV23-1 is an ORF, and what it does is uncertain. V was trimmed by 11 bases and J by 1 base, leaving 9 bases between them. CDR3 length equals 13 residues. In nucleotides, the CDR3 is TGCGCCGGGCATAGTTCCTATAATTCACCCCTCCACTTT. Its protein product is CAGHSSYNSPLHF.

CDR3 DNA sequence: TGTGCCAGCAGCCCAGGACAGAACTCTGGAAACACCATATATTTT. Protein product: CASSPGQNSGNTIYF. The V gene is TRBV4-2, the J gene TRBJ1-3; weak D call: TRBD1 (6 bases). The germline V gene has CDR1 LGHNA and CDR2 YNFKEQ. Deletions cut 4 bases from V and 0 bases from J, with 10 bases between. This CDR3 is built from 15 residues.

The chain employs TRBV5-8 and TRBJ2-1, with D uncertain. The germline V and J ends were trimmed by 0 bases and 5 bases, with 12 bases remaining between them. There are 15 residues in the CDR3. Germline lookup yields CDR1 SGHTS and CDR2 YDEGEE. CDR3 in DNA: TGTGCCAGCAGCTTGGAGGTAGGGTGGGACAATGAGCAGTTCTTC. Protein product: CASSLEVGWDNEQFF.

The V call is TRBV5-1, the J call TRBJ2-4, with 10 bases identical to TRBD1. Germline V gene sequence: CDR1 SGHRS, CDR2 YFSETQ. With V trimmed by 4 bases and J by 9 bases, 7 bases remained unmatched. This CDR3 contains 14 residues. The CDR3 coding sequence is TGCGCCAGCAGCGACGGACAGGGGGTGGGCATTCAGTACTTC. This sequence encodes CASSDGQGVGIQYF.

V is TRBV10-1 and J is TRBJ2-7; perhaps TRBD2 as D (7 bases). V dropped 0 bases and J dropped 2 bases, with 20 bases sitting between them. CDR1 and CDR2 (germline): WNHNN, SYGVQD (reference sequence). This CDR3 comprises 18 residues. CDR3 residues: CASSESSLGGTKTYEQYF. DNA of the CDR3: TGCGCCAGCAGTGAGTCGTCGTTGGGAGGGACAAAGACCTACGAGCAGTACTTC.

J is TRBJ2-3 and V is TRBV19; maybe TRBD2 (5 bases). Trimming stripped 5 bases from V and 1 base from J, with 10 bases between. In germline, CDR1 is LNHDA, CDR2 SQIVND (reference sequence). This CDR3 region has 14 residues. The CDR3 DNA sequence: TGTGCCAGTAGTGCGGGTGTGGGCACAGATACGCAGTATTTT. Translation gives CASSAGVGTDTQYF.

The chain is built from TRBV27 and TRBJ2-5; tentatively, D is TRBD1 (6 bases). CDR3 length equals 14 residues. The V and J ends lost 4 bases and 2 bases respectively, with 11 bases between them. From germline, CDR1 is MNHEY and CDR2 SMNVEV (reference sequence). CDR3 in DNA: TGTGCCAGCAGTTCCACAGGGCCTCAAGAGACCCAGTACTTC. Protein sequence: CASSSTGPQETQYF.

The chain carries TRBV5-1 and TRBJ2-3; D ambiguous. Germline CDR1 is SGHRS and CDR2 is YFSETQ. The CDR3 runs to 14 residues. Deletions cut 0 bases from V and 2 bases from J, with 7 bases between. The CDR3 loop is CASSLGQDTDTQYF. CDR3 coding DNA: TGCGCCAGCAGCTTGGGGCAGGACACAGATACGCAGTATTTT.

The J gene is TRBJ1-5, the V gene TRBV29-1, with 11 bases aligning to TRBD1. Losses at the gene ends were 8 bases for V and 6 bases for J; bases not matched to a gene: 6. Germline V gene lookup returns CDR1 SQVTM and CDR2 ANQGSEA. CDR3 size: 13 residues. The CDR3 sequence: CSTSGQGGQPQHF. The CDR3 DNA is TGCAGCACATCGGGACAGGGGGGTCAGCCCCAGCATTTT.

This chain connects TRBV30 to TRBJ1-1; 7 positions agree with TRBD1. Germline V gene lookup returns CDR1 GTSNPN and CDR2 SVGIG (reference sequence). This CDR3 contains 14 residues. V gave up 1 base and J gave up 0 bases; unmatched junction bases: 2. Here the CDR3 reads CAWSGDSLNTEAFF. For the CDR3, the DNA is TGTGCCTGGAGTGGGGACAGCCTGAACACTGAAGCTTTCTTT.